These 32 T cell receptor beta chains share one sample of origin, sequenced in a study of cytomegalovirus exposure and HLA in healthy donors. Both 60 Vbeta primers and 13 Jbeta primers went into the PCR. The assay was immunoSEQ multiplex PCR, and TCRdb's table has in-frame clones only and misses some. The sample contains under 150,000 clones, roughly 65% of which appear only once. The sample consisted of PBMCs. Every receptor here comes from a man between 60 and 70 years old in good health and CMV-seronegative.

The gene calls are TRBV19 and TRBJ1-5, with D unresolved. The germline gives CDR1 LNHDA, CDR2 SQIVND (reference sequence). The ends were cut back, 7 bases at V and 2 bases at J, with 15 bases in the middle. This CDR3 has 15 residues. CDR3 residues: CASNVVSQGNQPQHF. DNA for the CDR3: TGTGCCAGTAATGTGGTAAGTCAGGGCAATCAGCCCCAGCATTTT.

The chain combines TRBV7-2 with TRBJ2-1, with D maybe TRBD1 (6 bases). Germline V gene lookup returns CDR1 SGHTA and CDR2 FQGNSA. The V end lost 7 bases, the J end lost 9 bases, and 19 bases lay between the germline ends. This CDR3 comprises 14 residues. The CDR3 DNA sequence: TGTGCCAGCATCACGGACAGAGCGTTCGGTGAGCAGTTCTTC. Translation: CASITDRAFGEQFF.

The rearrangement links TRBV6-6 to TRBJ2-1; the match to TRBD2 covers 7 bases. The germline V gene has CDR1 MNHNY and CDR2 SVGAGI (reference sequence). The CDR3 has 16 residues. V lost 5 bases to trimming and J lost 4 bases; unmatched junction nucleotides: 11. CDR3 coding DNA: TGTGCCAGCAGTCCAAAGAGTGGGGGGGGATACAATGAGCAGTTCTTC. Translation: CASSPKSGGGYNEQFF.

The chain recombines TRBV18 with TRBJ2-1; D not certain. This CDR3 is 14 amino acids long. V was clipped by 2 bases and J by 5 bases, with 10 bases between them. The V gene's germline CDR1 is KGHSH and CDR2 LQKENI. CDR3 sequence reads: CASSPTPSDNEQFF. The CDR3 DNA follows: TGTGCCAGCTCACCAACGCCTTCGGACAATGAGCAGTTCTTC.

The rearrangement joins TRBV19 to TRBJ2-1, with 9 bases lining up with TRBD2. Trimming at V came to 8 bases and at J to 7 bases, leaving 9 bases not matched to a gene. In germline, CDR1 is LNHDA, CDR2 SQIVND (reference sequence). The CDR3 length is 14 residues. CDR3 protein: CASRIAGEVNEQFF. The CDR3, as DNA: TGTGCCAGTCGAATAGCGGGAGAAGTGAATGAGCAGTTCTTC.

There are a few counts of this clone. This chain connects TRBV15 to TRBJ2-7, with D perhaps TRBD1 (6 bases). V lost 8 bases to trimming and J lost 6 bases, with 17 bases between them. The length of the CDR3 is 13 residues. Germline-derived CDR1 and CDR2 are LNHNV and YYDKDF (reference sequence). CDR3 nucleotides: TGTGCCACCTCAGGGGCAGGGCGCCTCGAGCAGTACTTC. Amino acid sequence: CATSGAGRLEQYF. The full variable domain, completed using reference TRBV15 and TRBJ2-7, is DAMVIQNPRYQVTQFGKPVTLSCSQTLNHNVMYWYQQKSSQAPKLLFHYYDKDFNNEADTPDNFQSRRPNTSFCFLDIRSPGLGDTAMYLCATSGAGRLEQYFGPGTRLTVT.

This clone came up once. The chain joins TRBV6-1 to TRBJ2-7; 8 nucleotides line up with TRBD2. In germline, CDR1 is MNHNS, CDR2 SASEGT. There are 15 residues in the CDR3. Unmatched junction bases numbered 14, after V lost 6 bases and J lost 7 bases. The CDR3, as DNA: TGTGCCAGCAGCGCTCCGGGACTAGGCCAGGGTGAGCAGTACTTC. It encodes CASSAPGLGQGEQYF.

This clone was recorded once. The V and J genes are TRBV27 and TRBJ2-7, with 7 bases lining up with TRBD1. Germline trimming cut 5 bases from V and 5 bases from J; bases unmatched to any gene: 12. CDR1 MNHEY and CDR2 SMNVEV come from the germline V gene (reference sequence). The CDR3 covers 15 residues. CDR3 nucleotide sequence: TGTGCCAGCAGTACCCAACTCCTGGACAGGCACGAGCAGTACTTC. Residues: CASSTQLLDRHEQYF.

In DNA, the CDR3 is TGTGCCACCAGACAGGGACCAACTAGTTACGAGCAGTACTTC. Protein sequence: CATRQGPTSYEQYF. V gene TRBV19 combines with J gene TRBJ2-7; 7 bases map to TRBD1. Trimming removed 10 bases from V and 4 bases from J; junction bases left unmatched: 13. Germline V gene lookup returns CDR1 LNHDA and CDR2 SQIVND (reference sequence). This CDR3 has 14 residues.

This clone was seen a few times. The rearrangement links TRBV12-2 to TRBJ2-3; TRBD2 is taken as the D call from the table, unchecked against the DNA. TRBV12-2 is a documented pseudogene. The CDR3 contains 15 residues. In nucleotides, the CDR3 is TGTGCAAGTCGCTTAGCGGGCGGGGGGAAGGATACGCAGTATTTT. It is translated as CASRLAGGGKDTQYF.

This clone was seen more than once but under ten times. This chain links TRBV7-9 with TRBJ1-2; 7 bases align to TRBD1. V gave up 4 bases and J gave up 5 bases; unmatched junction bases: 7. CDR1 and CDR2 (germline): SEHNR, FQNEAQ (reference sequence). CDR3 length: 14 amino acids. In nucleotides, the CDR3 is TGTGCCAGCAGCTCTACAGGGGCTAGGTATGGCTACACCTTC. It translates to CASSSTGARYGYTF. Based on the CDR3 plus reference TRBV7-9 and TRBJ1-2, the full variable domain is DTGVSQNPRHKITKRGQNVTFRCDPISEHNRLYWYRQTLGQGPEFLTYFQNEAQLEKSRLLSDRFSAERPKGSFSTLEIQRTEQGDSAMYLCASSSTGARYGYTFGSGTRLTVV.

This clone turned up a few times. The CDR3: CASSKFRTPKNIQYF. The CDR3 DNA reads as TGTGCCAGCAGTAAGTTCCGGACACCGAAAAACATTCAGTACTTC. The chain recombines TRBV28 with TRBJ2-4, with D possibly TRBD1 on 5 matching bases. Germline CDR1 is MDHEN and CDR2 is SYDVKM. The CDR3 extends over 15 amino acids. V was pared by 5 bases and J by 4 bases, with 15 bases between.

The CDR3 loop reads CASSFDRAMRNTGELFF. In DNA, the CDR3 is TGTGCCAGTAGTTTCGACAGGGCCATGCGTAACACCGGGGAGCTGTTTTTT. The rearrangement joins TRBV19 to TRBJ2-2, with 7 bases matching TRBD1. The CDR3 has 17 residues. The junction had 11 bases not matched to a gene; V was cut back by 5 bases and J by 2 bases. CDR1 and CDR2 (germline): LNHDA, SQIVND (reference sequence). Variable domain in full (rest from reference TRBV19 and TRBJ2-2): DGGITQSPKYLFRKEGQNVTLSCEQNLNHDAMYWYRQDPGQGLRLIYYSQIVNDFQKGDIAEGYSVSREKKESFPLTVTSAQKNPTAFYLCASSFDRAMRNTGELFFGEGSRLTVL.

The rearrangement uses TRBV28 and TRBJ2-1; TRBD2 matches at 7 bases. Looked up from germline, CDR1 is MDHEN and CDR2 is SYDVKM. This CDR3 has 14 amino acids. V trimming: 7 bases; J trimming: 4 bases; junction bases outside the gene matches: 7. This CDR3 is CASIVAGAYNEQFF. CDR3 nucleotide sequence: TGTGCCAGCATTGTTGCGGGAGCTTACAATGAGCAGTTCTTC. The full variable domain, rest sourced from reference TRBV28 and TRBJ2-1, is DVKVTQSSRYLVKRTGEKVFLECVQDMDHENMFWYRQDPGLGLRLIYFSYDVKMKEKGDIPEGYSVSREKKERFSLILESASTNQTSMYLCASIVAGAYNEQFFGPGTRLTVL.

This chain joins TRBV5-5 and TRBJ2-7, with 9 bases identical to TRBD1. V lost 2 bases, J lost 2 bases, and 8 bases stayed unmatched. The CDR3 extends over 16 amino acids. The germline V gene has CDR1 SGHKS and CDR2 YYEKEE (reference sequence). As DNA, the CDR3 is TGTGCCAGCAGCTTAAAAAGGACAGGGGTCCCCTACGAGCAGTACTTC. Translated: CASSLKRTGVPYEQYF.

The chain carries TRBV6-5 and TRBJ1-1; D is unclear. The CDR3 runs 13 residues. Trimming took 3 bases from V and 4 from J, leaving 9 bases between them. In germline, CDR1 is MNHEY, CDR2 SVGAGI. The CDR3 nucleotides are TGTGCCAGCAGTTATAGCGGAGGCACTGAAGCTTTCTTT. Encoded protein: CASSYSGGTEAFF.

The chain employs TRBV7-6 and TRBJ2-2; the match to TRBD2 covers 11 bases. Germline lookup yields CDR1 SGHVS and CDR2 FNYEAQ. The CDR3 contains 14 residues. V was clipped by 4 bases and J by 7 bases; unmatched bases: 2. The CDR3 reads CASSSLAGGGELFF. Written as DNA, the CDR3 is TGTGCCAGCAGCTCTCTAGCGGGAGGCGGGGAGCTGTTTTTT.

The CDR3 DNA reads as TGTGCCAGCAGCCCGGGACTAGCGGGAGGTATGAACACCGGGGAGCTGTTTTTT. Translating gives CASSPGLAGGMNTGELFF. J is TRBJ2-2 and V is TRBV5-4; 15 bases are a match to TRBD2. CDR1 is SGHNT, CDR2 YYREEE, per germline (reference sequence). With V trimmed by 4 bases and J by 1 base, 5 bases remained unmatched. The length of the CDR3 is 18 residues.

V is TRBV28 and J is TRBJ2-7, with D possibly TRBD1 on 5 matching bases. The CDR3 consists of 13 residues. Germline V gene data show CDR1 as MDHEN and CDR2 as SYDVKM. Trimming pared 7 bases from V and 5 bases from J, leaving 15 bases between. The CDR3 DNA follows: TGTGCCAGCACCCCCAGCTGGGGCCACGAGCAGTACTTC. This sequence encodes CASTPSWGHEQYF.

The gene calls are TRBV28 and TRBJ2-6; 7 bases align to TRBD1. The CDR3 is 18 residues long. V trimming: 4 bases; J trimming: 3 bases; junction bases outside the gene matches: 12. Germline CDR1 MDHEN, CDR2 SYDVKM. CDR3 region: CASSSPRDSFFGANVLTF. The CDR3 nucleotides read TGTGCCAGCAGTTCCCCCCGGGACAGTTTTTTTGGGGCCAACGTCCTGACTTTC. Looking up the rest from reference TRBV28 and TRBJ2-6 gives the full variable domain: DVKVTQSSRYLVKRTGEKVFLECVQDMDHENMFWYRQDPGLGLRLIYFSYDVKMKEKGDIPEGYSVSREKKERFSLILESASTNQTSMYLCASSSPRDSFFGANVLTFGAGSRLTVL.

This CDR3 reads CASSLGGSDNQPQHF. The CDR3 DNA reads as TGTGCCAGCAGCTTAGGAGGATCGGACAATCAGCCCCAGCATTTT. This chain links TRBV7-8 with TRBJ1-5; D is unclear. Trimming stripped 1 base from V and 3 bases from J, with 10 bases between. The germline CDR1 and CDR2 sequences are SGHVS and FQNEAQ. This CDR3 is built from 15 residues.

This chain uses TRBV2 with TRBJ2-3, with 7 bases matching TRBD2. The germline V gene encodes CDR1 SNHLY and CDR2 FYNNEI. CDR3 length equals 15 residues. Trimming removed 4 bases from V and 1 base from J; junction bases left unmatched: 5. The CDR3 loop reads CASSGLAIRTDTQYF. The DNA for the CDR3 is TGTGCCAGCAGTGGACTAGCTATACGCACAGATACGCAGTATTTT.

The V call is TRBV9, the J call TRBJ2-3, with TRBD2 matching 7 bases. The CDR3 sequence is 16 residues long. Per the germline V gene, CDR1 is SGDLS and CDR2 is YYNGEE. The trim removed 0 bases at V and 1 base at J, leaving 5 bases unmatched. As DNA, the CDR3 is TGTGCCAGCAGCGTAGAGGTGGGAGGGGGCACAGATACGCAGTATTTT. As protein: CASSVEVGGGTDTQYF.

The chain employs TRBV18 and TRBJ2-3; D possibly corresponds to TRBD1 (6 bases). Germline loops: CDR1 KGHSH, CDR2 LQKENI. CDR3 size: 16 residues. Trimming took 3 bases from V and 2 from J, leaving 15 bases between them. The CDR3 bases are TGTGCCAGCTCACCTGAGACAGGCCGCCCCACAGATACGCAGTATTTT. Translating gives CASSPETGRPTDTQYF.

The chain joins TRBV30 to TRBJ1-1; D not resolved. V was clipped by 0 bases and J by 4 bases, with 9 bases between them. Per the germline V gene, CDR1 is GTSNPN and CDR2 is SVGIG (reference sequence). The CDR3 length is 13 residues. As DNA, the CDR3 is TGTGCCTGGAGTGTACCGGCAGGCACTGAAGCTTTCTTT. Amino acid sequence: CAWSVPAGTEAFF.

This chain's CDR3 is CAWSPRAGGTHQPQHF. The CDR3, as DNA: TGTGCCTGGAGTCCTCGGGCAGGGGGCACCCATCAGCCCCAGCATTTT. The gene calls are TRBV30 and TRBJ1-5, with 8 bases that match TRBD1. The CDR3 consists of 16 residues. Germline values: CDR1 GTSNPN, CDR2 SVGIG (reference sequence). V gave up 2 bases and J gave up 5 bases; unmatched junction bases: 11.

In its sample, this clone was seen a few times. The chain carries TRBV5-1 and TRBJ1-4, with D unresolved. V dropped 6 bases and J dropped 0 bases, with 6 bases sitting between them. The CDR3 runs 13 residues. The germline gives CDR1 SGHRS, CDR2 YFSETQ. The CDR3: CASMRATNEKLFF. Here the CDR3 DNA reads TGCGCCAGCATGAGGGCAACTAATGAAAAACTGTTTTTT. The complete variable domain, with remaining parts taken from reference TRBV5-1 and TRBJ1-4, reads KAGVTQTPRYLIKTRGQQVTLSCSPISGHRSVSWYQQTPGQGLQFLFEYFSETQRNKGNFPGRFSGRQFSNSRSEMNVSTLELGDSALYLCASMRATNEKLFFGSGTQLSVL.

The J gene is TRBJ2-7, the V gene TRBV9; 8 nucleotides line up with TRBD1. In germline, CDR1 is SGDLS, CDR2 YYNGEE. Germline trimming cut 4 bases from V and 5 bases from J; bases unmatched to any gene: 8. This CDR3 is built from 14 residues. The CDR3 bases are TGTGCCAGCAGCTCCAGGGGGCTTGGGGACGAGCAGTACTTC. Translating it yields CASSSRGLGDEQYF.

The rearrangement links TRBV6-1 to TRBJ2-7, with 12 bases lining up with TRBD2. With V trimmed by 6 bases and J by 7 bases, 10 bases remained unmatched. Germline CDR1 and CDR2: MNHNS and SASEGT. The CDR3 has 15 amino acids. The chain's CDR3 is CASSGRLAGAWEQYF. The CDR3 DNA is TGTGCCAGCAGCGGACGACTAGCGGGAGCTTGGGAGCAGTACTTC.

The chain couples TRBV28 to TRBJ2-1, with 8 bases that match TRBD1. V gave up 1 base and J gave up 6 bases; unmatched junction bases: 11. CDR3 length: 17 amino acids. The germline gives CDR1 MDHEN, CDR2 SYDVKM. This chain's CDR3 is CASSLFLTGTGANEQFF. DNA for the CDR3: TGTGCCAGCAGTTTATTTTTAACCGGGACAGGAGCCAATGAGCAGTTCTTC.

This rearrangement joins TRBV27 to TRBJ1-5, with D maybe TRBD1 (5 bases). Germline V gene data show CDR1 as MNHEY and CDR2 as SMNVEV (reference sequence). The CDR3 is 15 residues long. The V gene lost 4 bases and the J gene lost 2 bases, with 12 bases spanning the gap. In DNA form, the CDR3 reads TGTGCCAGCAGTTCCCAGGGCTTTGGCAATCAGCCCCAGCATTTT. Translation gives CASSSQGFGNQPQHF.

The V gene is TRBV9, the J gene TRBJ2-7, with 13 bases aligning to TRBD2. Germline CDR1 reads SGDLS; CDR2 reads YYNGEE. The CDR3 covers 15 residues. The V segment lost 4 bases and the J segment 2 bases; nucleotides outside the gene matches: 3. The CDR3 sequence is CASSFGTSGAYEQYF. Here the CDR3 DNA reads TGTGCCAGCAGCTTCGGGACTAGCGGGGCCTACGAGCAGTACTTC.